The rows below give T cell receptor beta chains drawn from one sample of a study of T cell changes during pregnancy in multiple sclerosis. Method: immunoSEQ multiplex PCR; TCRdb's copy keeps in-frame clones and lacks some. The sample shows about 45,000 clones, approximately 91% of them seen only once. The sample comprised PBMCs (not recorded whether the cells were cultured). These receptor sequences come from a female donor with multiple sclerosis, enrolled in a pregnancy study. The CDR3 runs from the conserved cysteine through the conserved F or W. The D gene is left open where the match is weak. Size is stated for part of the rows, as once, few or many counts, or as a class when the clone is expanded.

>TRBV21-1|-|-|TRBJ2-4
CASSKEPTLAKNIQYF
TGTGCCAGCAGCAAAGAACCGACCCTAGCCAAAAACATTCAGTACTTC
>TRBV28|TRBD1|-|TRBJ2-7
CASSSPGQGFSYEQYF
TGTGCCAGCAGTTCGCCGGGACAGGGATTTTCCTACGAGCAGTACTTC
>TRBV5-6|-|-|TRBJ2-3
CASSLEAFAELGSTDTQYF
TGTGCCAGCAGCTTGGAAGCGTTCGCGGAGTTGGGGTCCACAGATACGCAGTATTTT
>TRBV11-2|-|-|TRBJ2-1
CASSLGSSYNEQFF
TGTGCCAGCAGCTTGGGAAGCTCCTACAATGAGCAGTTCTTC
>TRBV18|TRBD2|once|TRBJ2-1
CASSPFRTSGSLNEQFF
TGTGCCAGCTCACCTTTTCGGACTAGCGGGAGTCTTAATGAGCAGTTCTTC
>TRBV6-5|TRBD1|once|TRBJ2-1
CASSLTGGQYNEQFF
TGTGCCAGCAGTTTGACAGGGGGCCAATACAATGAGCAGTTCTTC
>TRBV2|TRBD1|-|TRBJ1-4
CASRGPGGRVEKLFF
TGTGCCAGCAGGGGCCCAGGGGGCAGGGTTGAAAAACTGTTTTTT
>TRBV5-8|-|-|TRBJ1-2
CASSFGDRENYGYTF
TGTGCCAGCAGCTTTGGGGACCGCGAAAACTATGGCTACACCTTC
>TRBV19|TRBD2|-|TRBJ2-2
CASRILAGGATGELFF
TGTGCCAGTAGGATCCTAGCGGGAGGGGCCACCGGGGAGCTGTTTTTT
>TRBV10-1|-|once|TRBJ2-3
CASSESRSPSTDTQYF
TGCGCCAGCAGTGAGTCTCGAAGTCCAAGCACAGATACGCAGTATTTT
>TRBV28|-|-|TRBJ2-6
CASTPTGGANVLTF
TGTGCCAGCACCCCAACGGGTGGGGCCAACGTCCTGACTTTC
>TRBV29-1|-|-|TRBJ1-1
CSVEDQEGTFAMNTEAFF
TGCAGCGTTGAAGATCAAGAGGGGACTTTCGCCATGAACACTGAAGCTTTCTTT
>TRBV6-5|-|-|TRBJ1-1
CASSAGSLTEAFF
TGTGCCAGCAGTGCCGGGTCGTTAACGGAAGCTTTCTTT
>TRBV7-2|TRBD1|once|TRBJ1-2
CASSLHSGTGLGYGYTF
TGTGCCAGCAGCTTACACTCCGGGACAGGGCTGGGCTATGGCTACACCTTC
>TRBV4-3|-|-|TRBJ2-5
CASSQDRGPETQYF
TGCGCCAGCAGCCAAGATCGGGGTCCCGAGACCCAGTACTTC
>TRBV7-3|-|-|TRBJ2-1
CASSLSGTPRPEQFF
TGTGCCAGCAGCTTATCCGGGACTCCGCGTCCTGAGCAGTTCTTC
>TRBV6-4|-|-|TRBJ2-2
CASSDTGTVPIGELFF
TGTGCCAGCAGTGATACCGGGACTGTGCCCATCGGGGAGCTGTTTTTT
>TRBV5-1|TRBD1|-|TRBJ1-2
CASSLGGQGTGYGYTF
TGCGCCAGCAGCTTGGGAGGACAGGGTACAGGCTATGGCTACACCTTC
>TRBV27|TRBD1|-|TRBJ2-1
CASSPTGVGNEQFF
TGTGCCAGCAGTCCGACAGGGGTCGGCAATGAGCAGTTCTTC
>TRBV6-1|-|once|TRBJ1-2
CASSNQQGYTF
TGTGCCAGCAGCAATCAACAGGGCTACACCTTC
>TRBV7-8|-|-|TRBJ1-5
CASSLRADSNQPQHF
TGTGCCAGCAGCTTAAGGGCGGATAGCAATCAGCCCCAGCATTTT
>TRBV5-1|-|-|TRBJ2-1
CASSLVSASYNEQFF
TGCGCCAGCAGCTTGGTAAGCGCCTCCTACAATGAGCAGTTCTTC
>TRBV5-1|-|-|TRBJ2-7
CASSFPGSSYEQYF
TGCGCCAGCAGCTTCCCCGGGAGCTCCTACGAGCAGTACTTC
>TRBV30|TRBD1|-|TRBJ1-6
CAWRGQGRNNSPLHF
TGTGCCTGGAGAGGACAGGGGCGTAATAATTCACCCCTCCACTTT
>TRBV5-4|-|-|TRBJ1-1
CASSLPGGMNTEAFF
TGTGCCAGCAGCTTGCCGGGGGGCATGAACACTGAAGCTTTCTTT
>TRBV6-1|-|-|TRBJ2-2
CASRDGTGELFF
TGTGCCAGCAGGGACGGCACCGGGGAGCTGTTTTTT
>TRBV4-1|TRBD2|-|TRBJ2-5
CASSQDEVAGRYVGRETQYF
TGCGCCAGCAGCCAAGATGAGGTAGCGGGAAGATATGTCGGTAGAGAGACCCAGTACTTC
>TRBV28|-|once|TRBJ1-3
CASTKPRAAGNTIYF
TGTGCCAGCACCAAACCGCGGGCAGCCGGAAACACCATATATTTT
>TRBV6-5|-|once|TRBJ2-3
CASSYSSGVGTDTQYF
TGTGCCAGCAGTTACTCGTCGGGAGTGGGCACAGATACGCAGTATTTT
>TRBV7-2|-|-|TRBJ2-1
CASSLAGAVIGEQFF
TGTGCCAGCAGCTTAGCGGGAGCGGTTATTGGTGAGCAGTTCTTC
>TRBV7-9|-|few|TRBJ1-2
CASSSRVGFYGYTF
TGTGCCAGCAGCTCCCGGGTGGGGTTCTATGGCTACACCTTC
>TRBV5-4|TRBD2|once|TRBJ2-1
CASSSLTSGSSYNEQFF
TGTGCCAGCAGCTCCTTGACTAGCGGGAGCTCCTACAATGAGCAGTTCTTC
>TRBV9|-|once|TRBJ1-2
CASSDNRDGDYGYTF
TGTGCCAGCAGCGACAACCGGGACGGGGACTATGGCTACACCTTC
>TRBV25-1|-|-|TRBJ2-5
CAIGGETQYF
TGTGCCATTGGGGGGGAGACCCAGTACTTC
>TRBV5-5|TRBD1|-|TRBJ1-5
CASSLIATGVNQPQHF
TGTGCCAGCAGCTTAATCGCGACAGGGGTCAATCAGCCCCAGCATTTT
>TRBV7-9|-|-|TRBJ1-5
CASSLGVGVSNQPQHF
TGTGCCAGCAGCTTAGGGGTGGGGGTGAGCAATCAGCCCCAGCATTTT
>TRBV15|TRBD1|-|TRBJ2-7
CATSSMYRDRGPKSSYEQYF
TGTGCCACCAGCAGCATGTACCGGGACAGGGGGCCCAAGAGCTCCTACGAGCAGTACTTC
>TRBV30|-|-|TRBJ2-7
CAWAGGGGPGYEQYF
TGTGCCTGGGCTGGAGGGGGAGGGCCGGGATACGAGCAGTACTTC
>TRBV6-4|TRBD1|-|TRBJ1-1
CASSNTGRGRDEAFF
TGTGCCAGCAGCAACACGGGCAGGGGGCGCGACGAAGCTTTCTTT
>TRBV6-5|TRBD1|-|TRBJ2-7
CASGRGIDRAYEQYF
TGTGCCAGCGGCCGAGGGATCGACAGGGCCTACGAGCAGTACTTC
>TRBV19|-|-|TRBJ1-1
CATCSGNTEAFF
TGTGCCACCTGTTCGGGGAACACTGAAGCTTTCTTT
>TRBV6-5|-|-|TRBJ1-2
CASSPRGFGGYTF
TGTGCCAGCAGCCCCCGGGGGTTTGGTGGCTACACCTTC
>TRBV11-2|TRBD2|-|TRBJ2-2
CASSQTSGRGGELFF
TGTGCCAGCAGCCAGACTAGCGGGAGGGGAGGGGAGCTGTTTTTT
>TRBV28|TRBD2|-|TRBJ2-1
CASNLSGGNEQFF
TGTGCCAGCAACCTCTCGGGGGGTAATGAGCAGTTCTTC
>TRBV7-2|TRBD2|-|TRBJ2-7
CASSFTSGQLYEQYF
TGTGCCAGCAGCTTTACTAGCGGGCAACTTTACGAGCAGTACTTC
>TRBV2|-|-|TRBJ1-4
CASREGAVEEKLFF
TGTGCCAGCAGGGAAGGGGCGGTGGAGGAAAAACTGTTTTTT
>TRBV27|-|-|TRBJ2-6
CASRESTGANVLTF
TGTGCCAGCAGGGAGAGCACTGGGGCCAACGTCCTGACTTTC
>TRBV10-1|-|-|TRBJ2-1
CASSDANEQFF
TGCGCCAGCAGTGACGCAAATGAGCAGTTCTTC